The T cell receptor beta chain described here comes from a study of blood T cell repertoires in COVID-19. Study-level background: PBMCs, B-cell-depleted T cells, or T cells were the source of the cDNA or gDNA that made up the material.

This clone came up a few times. J was trimmed by 2 bases and V by 9 bases; bases with no gene match: 12. CDR3 length: 16 amino acids. Germline assignment: CDR1 LNHNV and CDR2 YYDKDF (reference sequence). Produced via immunoSEQ multiplex PCR; TCRdb's table is partial and in-frame only. The table lists over 150,000 clones, 85% to 95% of them singletons. The chain employs TRBV15 and TRBJ2-1; the match to TRBD2 covers 8 bases. The sequenced sample consisted of peripheral blood. This sequence originates from a man aged 25-45 years with COVID-19, enrolled during active disease. CDR3 amino acids: CATGSSGGRTYNEQFF. In nucleotides, the CDR3 is TGTGCCACTGGGTCCAGCGGGGGCCGTACCTACAATGAGCAGTTCTTC.